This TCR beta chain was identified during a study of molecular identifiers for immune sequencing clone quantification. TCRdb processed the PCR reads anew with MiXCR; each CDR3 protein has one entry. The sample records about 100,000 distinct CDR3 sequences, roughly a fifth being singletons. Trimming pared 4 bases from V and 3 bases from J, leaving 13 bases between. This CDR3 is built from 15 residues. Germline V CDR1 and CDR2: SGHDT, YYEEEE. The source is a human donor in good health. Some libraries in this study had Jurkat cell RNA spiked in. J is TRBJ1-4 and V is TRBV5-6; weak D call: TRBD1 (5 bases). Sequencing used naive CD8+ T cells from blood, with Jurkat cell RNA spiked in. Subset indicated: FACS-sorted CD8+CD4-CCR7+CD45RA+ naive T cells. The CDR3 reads CASSPRQRSNEKLFF. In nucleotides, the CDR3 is TGTGCCAGCAGCCCTCGACAGCGATCTAATGAAAAACTGTTTTTT.